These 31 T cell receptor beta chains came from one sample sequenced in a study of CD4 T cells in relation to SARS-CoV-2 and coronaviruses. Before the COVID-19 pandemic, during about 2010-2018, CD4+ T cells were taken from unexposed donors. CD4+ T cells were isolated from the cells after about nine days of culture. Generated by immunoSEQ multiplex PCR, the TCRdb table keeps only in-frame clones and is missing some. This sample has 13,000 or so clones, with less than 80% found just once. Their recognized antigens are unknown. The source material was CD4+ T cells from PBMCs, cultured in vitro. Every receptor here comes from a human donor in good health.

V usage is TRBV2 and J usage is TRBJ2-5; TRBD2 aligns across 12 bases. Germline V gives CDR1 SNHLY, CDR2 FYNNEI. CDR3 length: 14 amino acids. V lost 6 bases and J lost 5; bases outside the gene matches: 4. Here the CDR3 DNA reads TGTGCCAGCAGAGGGACTAGCGGGTCTGAGACCCAGTACTTC. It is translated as CASRGTSGSETQYF.

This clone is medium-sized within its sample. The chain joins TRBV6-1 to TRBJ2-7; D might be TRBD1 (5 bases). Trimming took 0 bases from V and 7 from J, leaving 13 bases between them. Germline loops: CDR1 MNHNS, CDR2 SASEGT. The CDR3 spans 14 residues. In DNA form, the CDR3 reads TGTGCCAGCAGTGAAGCAAGTCGGACATTGGAGCAGTACTTC. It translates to CASSEASRTLEQYF.

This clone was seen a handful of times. The CDR3, as DNA: TGTGCCAGTAGTATAGCCCACAGCGGGGACCAGCCCCAGCATTTT. Its translation is CASSIAHSGDQPQHF. The V gene is TRBV19, the J gene TRBJ1-5, with D tentatively TRBD1 (5 bases). Trimming removed 1 base from V and 7 bases from J, with 14 bases in between. CDR1 is LNHDA and CDR2 is SQIVND in the germline V gene (reference sequence). CDR3 length: 15 residues.

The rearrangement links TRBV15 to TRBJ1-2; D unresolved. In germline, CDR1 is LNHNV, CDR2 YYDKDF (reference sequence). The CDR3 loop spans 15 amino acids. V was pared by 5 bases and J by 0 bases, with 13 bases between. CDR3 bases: TGTGCCACCAGCCCCCTAGGAGGACCTAACTATGGCTACACCTTC. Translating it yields CATSPLGGPNYGYTF.

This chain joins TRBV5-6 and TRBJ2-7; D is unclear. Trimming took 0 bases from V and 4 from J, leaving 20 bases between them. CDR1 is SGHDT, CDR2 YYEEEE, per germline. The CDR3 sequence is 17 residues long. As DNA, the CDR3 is TGTGCCAGCAGCTTGGCCTTTGAACCCACCGGCCCTTACGAGCAGTACTTC. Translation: CASSLAFEPTGPYEQYF.

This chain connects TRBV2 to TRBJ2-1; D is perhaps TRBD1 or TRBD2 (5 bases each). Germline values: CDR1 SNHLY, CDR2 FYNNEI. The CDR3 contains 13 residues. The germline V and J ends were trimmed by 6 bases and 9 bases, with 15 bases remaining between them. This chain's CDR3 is CASSLDRGVEQFF. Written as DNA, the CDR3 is TGTGCCAGCAGCCTAGACCGGGGCGTTGAGCAGTTCTTC.

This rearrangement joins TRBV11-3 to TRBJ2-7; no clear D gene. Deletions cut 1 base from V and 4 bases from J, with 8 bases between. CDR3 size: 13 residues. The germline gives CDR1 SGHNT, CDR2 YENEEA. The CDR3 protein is CASSLGSVYEQYF. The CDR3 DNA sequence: TGTGCCAGCAGCTTAGGTTCCGTATACGAGCAGTACTTC.

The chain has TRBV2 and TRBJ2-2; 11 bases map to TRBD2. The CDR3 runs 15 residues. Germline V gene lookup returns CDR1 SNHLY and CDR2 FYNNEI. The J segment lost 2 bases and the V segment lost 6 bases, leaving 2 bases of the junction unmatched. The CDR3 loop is CASRTSGINTGELFF. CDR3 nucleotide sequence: TGTGCCAGCAGGACTAGCGGGATCAACACCGGGGAGCTGTTTTTT.

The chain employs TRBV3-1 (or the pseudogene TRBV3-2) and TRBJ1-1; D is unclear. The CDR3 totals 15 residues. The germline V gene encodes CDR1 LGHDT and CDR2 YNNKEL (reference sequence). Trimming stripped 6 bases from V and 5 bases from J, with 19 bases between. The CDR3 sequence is CASSHGYHVLTEAFF. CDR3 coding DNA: TGTGCCAGCAGTCATGGCTATCACGTATTGACTGAAGCTTTCTTT.

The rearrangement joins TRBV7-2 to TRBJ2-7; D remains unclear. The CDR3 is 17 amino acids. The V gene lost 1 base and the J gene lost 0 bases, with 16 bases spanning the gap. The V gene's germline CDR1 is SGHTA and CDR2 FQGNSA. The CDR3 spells CASSLEVSKRISYEQYF. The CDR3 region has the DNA TGTGCCAGCAGCTTAGAAGTTTCCAAACGGATCTCCTACGAGCAGTACTTC.

In DNA form, the CDR3 reads TGCGCCAGCAGGATAACAGGGCTTAACACTGAAGCTTTCTTT. Its protein product is CASRITGLNTEAFF. The chain couples TRBV10-2 to TRBJ1-1; a possible D gene is TRBD1 (6 bases). Germline-derived CDR1 and CDR2 are WSHSY and SAAADI. Trimming removed 6 bases at V and 2 bases at J, with 13 bases between. This CDR3 is 14 amino acids long.

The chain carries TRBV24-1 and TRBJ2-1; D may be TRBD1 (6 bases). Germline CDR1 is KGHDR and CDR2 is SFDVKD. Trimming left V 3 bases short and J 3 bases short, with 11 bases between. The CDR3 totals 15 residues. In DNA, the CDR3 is TGTGCCACCAGTGATCCCCAGGGGTTCTACAATGAGCAGTTCTTC. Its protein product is CATSDPQGFYNEQFF.

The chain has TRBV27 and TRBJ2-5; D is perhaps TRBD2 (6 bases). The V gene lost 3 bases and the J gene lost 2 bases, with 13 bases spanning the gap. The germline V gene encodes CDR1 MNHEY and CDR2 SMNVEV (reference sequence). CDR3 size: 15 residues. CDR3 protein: CASSLGGGFQETQYF. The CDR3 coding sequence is TGTGCCAGCAGTTTGGGAGGCGGGTTTCAAGAGACCCAGTACTTC.

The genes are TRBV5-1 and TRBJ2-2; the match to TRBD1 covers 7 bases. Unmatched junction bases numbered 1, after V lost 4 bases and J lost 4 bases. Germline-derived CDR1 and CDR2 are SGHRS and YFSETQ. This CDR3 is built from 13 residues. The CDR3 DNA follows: TGCGCCAGCAGCGACAGGGTCACCGGGGAGCTGTTTTTT. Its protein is CASSDRVTGELFF.

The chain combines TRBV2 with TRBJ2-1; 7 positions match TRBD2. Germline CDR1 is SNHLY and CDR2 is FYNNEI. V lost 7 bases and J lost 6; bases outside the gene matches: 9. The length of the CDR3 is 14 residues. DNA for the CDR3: TGTGCCAGCACCGAACGAGCGGGGCTCAATGAGCAGTTCTTC. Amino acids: CASTERAGLNEQFF.

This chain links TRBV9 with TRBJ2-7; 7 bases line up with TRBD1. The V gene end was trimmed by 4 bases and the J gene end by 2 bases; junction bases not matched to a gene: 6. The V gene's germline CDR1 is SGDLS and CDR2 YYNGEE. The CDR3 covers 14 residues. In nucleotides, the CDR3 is TGTGCCAGCAGCCCCTTCCAGGGGGCCTACGAGCAGTACTTC. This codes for CASSPFQGAYEQYF.

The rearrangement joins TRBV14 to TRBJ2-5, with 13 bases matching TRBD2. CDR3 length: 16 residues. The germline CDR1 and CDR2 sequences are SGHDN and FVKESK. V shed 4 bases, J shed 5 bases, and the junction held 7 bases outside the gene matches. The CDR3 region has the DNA TGTGCCAGCAGCCCCCGGACTAGCGGGGGAGGGGAGACCCAGTACTTC. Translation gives CASSPRTSGGGETQYF.

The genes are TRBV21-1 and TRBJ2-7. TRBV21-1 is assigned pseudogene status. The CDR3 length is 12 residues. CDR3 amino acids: CATRDGTYEQYF. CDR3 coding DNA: TGTGCCACCCGGGACGGAACCTACGAGCAGTACTTC.

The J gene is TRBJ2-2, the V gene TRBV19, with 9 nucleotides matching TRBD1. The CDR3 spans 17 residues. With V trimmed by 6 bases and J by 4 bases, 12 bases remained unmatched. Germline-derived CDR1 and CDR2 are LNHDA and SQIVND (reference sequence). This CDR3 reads CASRPNQGQGVTGELFF. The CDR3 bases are TGTGCCAGTAGGCCTAATCAGGGACAGGGAGTCACCGGGGAGCTGTTTTTT. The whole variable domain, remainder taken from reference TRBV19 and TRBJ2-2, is DGGITQSPKYLFRKEGQNVTLSCEQNLNHDAMYWYRQDPGQGLRLIYYSQIVNDFQKGDIAEGYSVSREKKESFPLTVTSAQKNPTAFYLCASRPNQGQGVTGELFFGEGSRLTVL.

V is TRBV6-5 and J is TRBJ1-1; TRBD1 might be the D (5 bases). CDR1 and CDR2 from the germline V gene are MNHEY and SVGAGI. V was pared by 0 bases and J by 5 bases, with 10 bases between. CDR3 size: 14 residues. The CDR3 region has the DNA TGTGCCAGCAGTTACTCGCAGGGTGGAACTGAAGCTTTCTTT. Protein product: CASSYSQGGTEAFF.

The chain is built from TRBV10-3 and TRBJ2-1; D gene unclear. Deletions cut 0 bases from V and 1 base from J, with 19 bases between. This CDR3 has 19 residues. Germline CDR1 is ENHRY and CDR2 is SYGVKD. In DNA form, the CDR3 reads TGTGCCATCAGTGAGTCGGTATTACCGGGCCGAGCATCCTACAATGAGCAGTTCTTC. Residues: CAISESVLPGRASYNEQFF.

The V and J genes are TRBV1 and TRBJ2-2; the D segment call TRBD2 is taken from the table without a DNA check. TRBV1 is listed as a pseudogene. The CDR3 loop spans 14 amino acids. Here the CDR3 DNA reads TGCACCAGCAGCCAAGGGGAGGTCACCGGGGAGCTGTTTTTT. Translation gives CTSSQGEVTGELFF.

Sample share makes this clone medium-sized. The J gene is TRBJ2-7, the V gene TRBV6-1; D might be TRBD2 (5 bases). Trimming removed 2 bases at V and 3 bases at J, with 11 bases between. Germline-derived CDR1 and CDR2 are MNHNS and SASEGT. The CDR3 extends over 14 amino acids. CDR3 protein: CASSETTRGYEQYF. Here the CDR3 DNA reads TGTGCCAGCAGTGAAACTACTCGGGGCTACGAGCAGTACTTC.

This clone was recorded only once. CDR3 sequence (DNA): TGTGCCAGCAGTTTATTTCCAGGGGGGAGTGAAGCTTTCTTT. Its translation: CASSLFPGGSEAFF. This sequence joins TRBV27 and TRBJ1-1; 7 bases are shared with TRBD1. Germline CDR1 and CDR2: MNHEY and SMNVEV (reference sequence). The CDR3 has 14 residues. Trimming took 1 base from V and 7 from J; bases not matched to a gene: 6.

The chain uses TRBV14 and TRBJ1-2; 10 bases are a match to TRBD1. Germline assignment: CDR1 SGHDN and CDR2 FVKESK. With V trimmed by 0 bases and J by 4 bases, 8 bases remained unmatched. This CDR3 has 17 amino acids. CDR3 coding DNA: TGTGCCAGCAGCCAAGAGACGACAGGGGGCCTTGGCTATGGCTACACCTTC. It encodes CASSQETTGGLGYGYTF.

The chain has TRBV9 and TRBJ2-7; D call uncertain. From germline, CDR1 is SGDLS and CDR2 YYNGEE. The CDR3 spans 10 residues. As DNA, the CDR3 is TGTTTATTAGTGTCCTACGAGCAGTACTTC. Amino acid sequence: CLLVSYEQYF. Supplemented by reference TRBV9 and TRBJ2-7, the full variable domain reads DSGVTQTPKHLITATGQRVTLRCSPRSGDLSVYWYQQSLDQGLQFLIQYYNGEERAKGNILERFSAQQFPDLHSELNLSSLELGDSALYFCLLVSYEQYFGPGTRLTVT.

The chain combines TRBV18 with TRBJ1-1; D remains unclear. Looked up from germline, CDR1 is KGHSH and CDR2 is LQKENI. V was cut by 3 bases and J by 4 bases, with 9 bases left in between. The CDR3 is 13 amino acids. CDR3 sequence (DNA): TGTGCCAGCTCACCCGTTCCGGGCACTGAAGCTTTCTTT. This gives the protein CASSPVPGTEAFF.

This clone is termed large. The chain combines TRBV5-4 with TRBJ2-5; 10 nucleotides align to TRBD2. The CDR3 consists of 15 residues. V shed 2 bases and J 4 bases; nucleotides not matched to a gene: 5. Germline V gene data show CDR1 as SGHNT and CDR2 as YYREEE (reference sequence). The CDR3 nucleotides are TGTGCCAGCAGCTTTTTAGCGGGAGGTGGAGAGACCCAGTACTTC. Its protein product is CASSFLAGGGETQYF.

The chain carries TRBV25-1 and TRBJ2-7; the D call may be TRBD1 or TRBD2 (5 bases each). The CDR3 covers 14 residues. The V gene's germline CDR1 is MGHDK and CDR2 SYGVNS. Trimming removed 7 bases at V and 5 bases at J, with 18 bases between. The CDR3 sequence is CASTSSEGSNEQYF. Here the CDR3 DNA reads TGTGCCAGCACCTCATCTGAGGGGTCCAACGAGCAGTACTTC.

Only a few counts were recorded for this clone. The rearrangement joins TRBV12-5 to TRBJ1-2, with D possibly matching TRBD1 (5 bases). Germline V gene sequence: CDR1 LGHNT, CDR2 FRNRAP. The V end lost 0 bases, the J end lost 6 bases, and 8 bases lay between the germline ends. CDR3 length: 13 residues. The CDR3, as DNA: TGTGCTAGTGGTTTGGTGGGGGGGAATGGCTACACCTTC. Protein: CASGLVGGNGYTF.

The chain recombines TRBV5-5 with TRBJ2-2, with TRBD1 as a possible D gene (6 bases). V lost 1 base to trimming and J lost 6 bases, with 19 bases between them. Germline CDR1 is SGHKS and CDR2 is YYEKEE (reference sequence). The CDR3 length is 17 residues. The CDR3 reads CASSLSIQGRRAGELFF. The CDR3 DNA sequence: TGTGCCAGCAGCTTGTCTATTCAGGGGAGAAGGGCCGGGGAGCTGTTTTTT.